The sequence of this T cell receptor (beta chain) was determined in a study of vaccination effects on CD4 cells after COVID-19. A word on this clone: Its target is unknown.

The study, taken as a whole, reports: Late after vaccination, infection- and vaccine-induced clones showed marked clonal contraction.

The CDR3 has 13 residues. Between the trimmed V and J ends, which lost 5 bases and 2 bases, there was a span of 8 bases. CDR1 and CDR2 from the germline V gene are MGHRA and YSYEKL. Only in-frame clones appear in the TCRdb table, and some are missing; sequencing was by immunoSEQ multiplex PCR. The sample contains about 15,000 clones, roughly 68% of which appear only once. ViraFEST assay sequencing came after antigen-specific CD4+ T cells were expanded with viral peptide pools. Culture lasted about ten days before CD4+ T cell isolation. Vaccination of participants consisted of two doses of either the BNT162b2 or mRNA-1273 vaccine. Peptides at approximately 10 ug/ml and IL-2 at 9 to 10 IU/ml were added to fewer than 2.5 million PBMC per well.

The sequence came from a human donor who received a COVID-19 vaccine. The sequencing here drew on CD4+ T cells from PBMCs cultured with SARS-CoV-2 spike peptides, taken after COVID-19 vaccination. The chain combines TRBV4-1 with TRBJ2-3; no clear D gene. The CDR3 reads CASSEHYTDTQYF. CDR3 bases: TGCGCCAGCAGCGAACACTACACAGATACGCAGTATTTT.